This is a list of T cell receptor beta chains from one sample in a study of T cell changes during pregnancy in multiple sclerosis. TCRdb's copy holds only in-frame clones and misses some; the assay was immunoSEQ multiplex PCR. The profile shows about 45,000 clones, approximately 96% of them singletons. The sample was peripheral blood, taken in the second trimester of pregnancy. The receptors stem from a female donor with multiple sclerosis, enrolled in a pregnancy study. CDR3s include the opening cysteine and the closing phenylalanine or tryptophan. The order of the fields is clone size, V gene, CDR3 length, D gene, CDR3 protein. The D gene is left open where the match is weak. Only part of the rows carry a size: once, few, many, or a class if the clone is expanded.

abundance: -
v_gene: TRBV5-1
len: 14
d_gene: TRBD1
CDR3aa: CASSLTGTGVGYTF

abundance: -
v_gene: TRBV27
len: 15
d_gene: -
CDR3aa: CASSTSGLAKNIQYF

abundance: -
v_gene: TRBV7-3
len: 14
d_gene: -
CDR3aa: CASSLLGGLETQYF

abundance: -
v_gene: TRBV15
len: 14
d_gene: -
CDR3aa: CATSRDRVASEQFF

abundance: once
v_gene: TRBV9
len: 16
d_gene: TRBD2
CDR3aa: CASSASGRGGADTQYF

abundance: -
v_gene: TRBV7-9
len: 13
d_gene: TRBD1
CDR3aa: CASSLDRGDEQYF

abundance: -
v_gene: TRBV6-1
len: 15
d_gene: -
CDR3aa: CASSLRGGVGQPQHF

abundance: once
v_gene: TRBV4-3
len: 14
d_gene: TRBD1
CDR3aa: CASSPGTEGTEAFF

abundance: -
v_gene: TRBV10-3
len: 13
d_gene: TRBD1
CDR3aa: CAISAGGQETQYF

abundance: -
v_gene: TRBV7-3
len: 14
d_gene: TRBD1
CDR3aa: CASRRDRQSETQYF

abundance: -
v_gene: TRBV5-1
len: 14
d_gene: -
CDR3aa: CASSLGQIAYEQYF

abundance: once
v_gene: TRBV2
len: 14
d_gene: -
CDR3aa: CARGGQAPNEKLFF

abundance: -
v_gene: TRBV7-9
len: 14
d_gene: -
CDR3aa: CASSPTGGDYGYTF

abundance: -
v_gene: TRBV7-2
len: 12
d_gene: -
CDR3aa: CASSLVRETQYF

abundance: once
v_gene: TRBV10-3
len: 13
d_gene: TRBD1
CDR3aa: CAISEGTGGGYTF

abundance: -
v_gene: TRBV6-1
len: 14
d_gene: TRBD1
CDR3aa: CASSWTGGIQPQHF

abundance: -
v_gene: TRBV7-2
len: 15
d_gene: TRBD2
CDR3aa: CASSYGGTNTGELFF

abundance: -
v_gene: TRBV18
len: 15
d_gene: -
CDR3aa: CASSPRAGLGNEQFF

abundance: -
v_gene: TRBV11-2
len: 15
d_gene: -
CDR3aa: CASSLFSVQGNIQYF

abundance: -
v_gene: TRBV2
len: 14
d_gene: TRBD2
CDR3aa: CASSGISGRNEQFF

abundance: -
v_gene: TRBV6-1
len: 16
d_gene: -
CDR3aa: CASSDPGTRRYNEQFF

abundance: -
v_gene: TRBV7-6
len: 17
d_gene: -
CDR3aa: CASSLVIAGGGNPEAFF

abundance: -
v_gene: TRBV14
len: 16
d_gene: TRBD2
CDR3aa: CASSQARTSRDGELFF

abundance: -
v_gene: TRBV11-2
len: 14
d_gene: -
CDR3aa: CASSYDSNTGELFF

abundance: -
v_gene: TRBV7-9
len: 16
d_gene: TRBD2
CDR3aa: CASSSWTSGRIDTQYF